This TCR beta chain was sequenced in a study of regulatory T cells in long-lasting Graves disease. This sample's time point: newly diagnosed GD, antithyroid drugs for less than 3 months. RNA extracted from PBMCs served as the sequencing template. This clonotype was detected only a few times. Antigen specificity is unknown. Study findings and constraints: The sample size was small, and this may have reduced accuracy.

HTBI primers from iRepertoire and Arm-PCR of CDR3 regions yielded the TCR beta libraries. TCRdb passed the multiplex PCR reads through MiXCR, listing each CDR3 protein once. This sample has roughly 420,000 distinct CDR3 sequences, with roughly 15% found just once. Looked up from germline, CDR1 is SGHTA and CDR2 is FQGNSA. The CDR3 totals 15 residues. Trimming cost V 1 base and J 5 bases; bases outside gene matches: 4. These sequences were also reported in another study, on T cells in Graves' hyperthyroidism and ophthalmopathy. As reported in that work: Primed by the HTBI set, a first-round RT-PCR was run on the TCR CDR3.

This rearrangement joins TRBV7-2 to TRBJ1-4; TRBD1 aligns across 7 bases. The receptor's source is a woman aged 18-30 years with Graves disease. The specimen comprised peripheral blood mononuclear cells (PBMCs), sampled at new diagnosis, from a patient treated with antithyroid drugs. The CDR3 region has the DNA TGTGCCAGCAGCTTAGGGAGAGGGGGCAATGAAAAACTGTTTTTT. Amino acids: CASSLGRGGNEKLFF.